The 16 T cell receptor beta chains below all came from one sample that was sequenced in a study of blood T cell repertoires in COVID-19 (dated by TCRdb to the early 2020s). Preparation of the library involved the immunoSEQ multiplex PCR assay. The table comes from immuneACCESS by way of TCRdb, which keeps in-frame sequences with V and J called. Part of the clones is missing from these tables; in studies checked, under half for an unresolved V gene and the rest for unknown reasons. The sample data list over 250,000 clones, and roughly 86% of these were observed just once. The ten largest clones capture approximately 2.3% of the sample. Sequencing input: peripheral blood. The receptors derive from a woman aged 50 to 65 with acute or convalescent COVID-19.

The chain links TRBV5-1 to TRBJ2-7; 7 positions agree with TRBD1. The CDR3 contains 15 residues. J was trimmed by 5 bases and V by 2 bases; bases with no gene match: 10. The germline gives CDR1 SGHRS, CDR2 YFSETQ. The CDR3 DNA reads TGCGCCAGCAGCTTCGGCAGGGACAGTGGGGACGAGCAGTACTTC. Its translation: CASSFGRDSGDEQYF.

This clone was picked up one time. The rearrangement links TRBV11-2 to TRBJ1-2, with a weak D call TRBD1 (6 bases). This CDR3 spans 15 amino acids. The germline gives CDR1 SGHAT, CDR2 FQNNGV. With 5 bases removed from V and 7 bases from J, the gap between germline ends came to 20 bases. CDR3 amino acids: CASSPLWGGAGGYTF. CDR3 nucleotide sequence: TGTGCCAGCAGCCCCCTCTGGGGGGGCGCCGGTGGCTACACCTTC.

The chain employs TRBV4-2 and TRBJ1-2, with 10 bases aligning to TRBD1. CDR1 and CDR2 (germline): LGHNA, YNFKEQ. V shed 5 bases and J 0 bases; nucleotides not matched to a gene: 6. The CDR3 runs to 16 residues. The CDR3 DNA follows: TGTGCCAGCAGCTACACCGGGACAGGGGCTAACTATGGCTACACCTTC. It yields the protein CASSYTGTGANYGYTF.

The chain combines TRBV7-9 with TRBJ2-7; D unclear. The length of the CDR3 is 15 residues. Germline V lookup: CDR1 SEHNR, CDR2 FQNEAQ (reference sequence). The ends were cut back, 1 base at V and 0 bases at J, with 10 bases in the middle. CDR3 sequence reads: CASSLGPTLSYEQYF. CDR3 bases: TGTGCCAGCAGCTTAGGGCCAACCCTCTCCTACGAGCAGTACTTC. Looking up the rest from reference TRBV7-9 and TRBJ2-7 gives the full variable domain: DTGVSQNPRHKITKRGQNVTFRCDPISEHNRLYWYRQTLGQGPEFLTYFQNEAQLEKSRLLSDRFSAERPKGSFSTLEIQRTEQGDSAMYLCASSLGPTLSYEQYFGPGTRLTVT.

The chain combines TRBV5-6 with TRBJ2-7, with D maybe TRBD1 (6 bases). Trimming removed 4 bases at V and 6 bases at J, with 14 bases between. Looked up from germline, CDR1 is SGHDT and CDR2 is YYEEEE. The CDR3 extends over 13 amino acids. CDR3 region: CASSGGRKLEQYF. CDR3 nucleotide sequence: TGTGCCAGCAGCGGGGGCAGAAAGCTCGAGCAGTACTTC.

A remark on this clone: This specimen includes other DNA sequences encoding the same CDR3. The chain employs TRBV15 and TRBJ2-1; no definite D call. Germline CDR1 and CDR2: LNHNV and YYDKDF (reference sequence). This CDR3 region has 15 residues. V lost 1 base and J lost 0, with 7 bases in between. CDR3 loop: CATSRVGSSYNEQFF. The CDR3 DNA sequence: TGTGCCACCAGCAGAGTCGGGTCCTCCTACAATGAGCAGTTCTTC.

J is TRBJ1-3 and V is TRBV6-1; tentatively, D is TRBD1 (5 bases). The CDR3 spans 16 residues. Germline V gene data show CDR1 as MNHNS and CDR2 as SASEGT. V was trimmed by 0 bases and J by 2 bases, leaving 11 bases between them. Written as DNA, the CDR3 is TGTGCCAGCAGTGAAGCGGTTACAGGCCCTGGAAACACCATATATTTT. This translates into CASSEAVTGPGNTIYF.

About this clone: This CDR3 fails to terminate in the conserved phenylalanine or tryptophan, so it likely reflects a read error. No DNA is shown, since the ends of the CDR3 on it are uncertain; the CDR3 is the one TCRdb lists. The rearrangement links TRBV7-2 to TRBJ2-7; no DNA check was done on the table's D call, TRBD1. The CDR3 has 12 amino acids, counting both end residues. The germline V gene has CDR1 SGHTA and CDR2 FQGNSA. CDR3 loop: CASSLGIETPSY.

The chain has TRBV27 and TRBJ2-7, with TRBD2 matching over 7 bases. This CDR3 spans 17 amino acids. The J segment lost 4 bases and the V segment lost 2 bases, leaving 14 bases of the junction unmatched. Per germline, CDR1 MNHEY and CDR2 SMNVEV (reference sequence). DNA for the CDR3: TGTGCCAGCAGTTTAGGGGGTAGCGGGCTTTTGGCGTACGAGCAGTACTTC. Encoded protein: CASSLGGSGLLAYEQYF.

The chain couples TRBV6-5 to TRBJ1-2; 10 bases agree with TRBD1. V was pared by 7 bases and J by 3 bases, with 8 bases of the junction left unmatched. The V gene's germline CDR1 is MNHEY and CDR2 SVGAGI. This CDR3 is 15 amino acids long. The CDR3 is CASMPGTGVHYGYTF. CDR3 nucleotide sequence: TGTGCCAGCATGCCCGGGACAGGGGTCCACTATGGCTACACCTTC.

V is TRBV5-6 and J is TRBJ2-1, with 9 bases identical to TRBD1. Trimming at V came to 3 bases and at J to 3 bases, leaving 7 bases not matched to a gene. Per the germline V gene, CDR1 is SGHDT and CDR2 is YYEEEE. The CDR3 covers 16 residues. As DNA, the CDR3 is TGTGCCAGCAGCTACCGAAGACAGGGGGGCTACAATGAGCAGTTCTTC. Amino acids: CASSYRRQGGYNEQFF. Using reference TRBV5-6 and TRBJ2-1 for the parts outside the CDR3, the full variable domain is DAGVTQSPTHLIKTRGQQVTLRCSPKSGHDTVSWYQQALGQGPQFIFQYYEEEERQRGNFPDRFSGHQFPNYSSELNVNALLLGDSALYLCASSYRRQGGYNEQFFGPGTRLTVL.

This clone appeared once. The V and J genes are TRBV9 and TRBJ1-1; D perhaps matches TRBD1 (6 bases). This CDR3 has 14 residues. CDR1 is SGDLS and CDR2 is YYNGEE in the germline V gene. V was cut by 4 bases and J by 1 base, with 11 bases left in between. CDR3 loop: CASSPQGENTEAFF. The CDR3 nucleotides read TGTGCCAGCAGCCCACAGGGAGAGAACACTGAAGCTTTCTTT.

The sample holds one count of this clone. The rearrangement links TRBV25-1 to TRBJ1-6, with no clear D. The V end lost 8 bases, the J end lost 4 bases, and 6 bases lay between the germline ends. The CDR3 runs to 12 residues. The germline gives CDR1 MGHDK, CDR2 SYGVNS. The CDR3 bases are TGTGCCAGCGGCAATTATAATTCACCCCTCCACTTT. Its translation is CASGNYNSPLHF. The complete variable domain, with remaining parts taken from reference TRBV25-1 and TRBJ1-6, reads EADIYQTPRYLVIGTGKKITLECSQTMGHDKMYWYQQDPGMELHLIHYSYGVNSTEKGDLSSESTVSRIRTEHFPLTLESARPSHTSQYLCASGNYNSPLHFGNGTRLTVT.

The rearrangement uses TRBV24-1 and TRBJ2-1; 8 bases match TRBD2. The CDR3 is 16 residues long. Germline lookup yields CDR1 KGHDR and CDR2 SFDVKD. With V trimmed by 1 base and J by 0 bases, 1 base remained unmatched. CDR3 nucleotides: TGTGCCACCAGTGATTTACTAGCGGCCTCCTACAATGAGCAGTTCTTC. This sequence encodes CATSDLLAASYNEQFF.

In nucleotides, the CDR3 is TGTGCCAGCTACACAGGGACCGATGGCTACACCTTC. Encoded protein: CASYTGTDGYTF. The rearrangement uses TRBV28 and TRBJ1-2; TRBD1 might be the D (6 bases). This CDR3 comprises 12 residues. Germline CDR1 and CDR2: MDHEN and SYDVKM. The ends were cut back, 8 bases at V and 6 bases at J, with 13 bases in the middle.

This chain uses TRBV3-1 (or the pseudogene TRBV3-2) with TRBJ1-4; a weak D match, TRBD1 (6 bases). The ends were cut back, 0 bases at V and 0 bases at J, with 23 bases in the middle. This CDR3 is 21 amino acids long. Germline lookup yields CDR1 LGHDT and CDR2 YNNKEL (reference sequence). This CDR3 is CASSQDFRGDRNSATNEKLFF. The CDR3 bases are TGTGCCAGCAGCCAAGATTTTAGGGGTGACAGGAACTCTGCAACTAATGAAAAACTGTTTTTT.